A single sample is the source of the 9 T cell receptor beta chains below, sequenced in a study of OX40 agonist ivuxolimab in advanced cancers. Sequencing was performed with immunoSEQ multiplex PCR; in TCRdb, only in-frame clones are kept and a portion is missing. The sample includes around 59,000 clones, 89% of them seen just once. The sample was CD4+ or CD8+ T cells sorted from blood, taken in a trial of the OX40 agonist ivuxolimab. These receptors came from an adult with an advanced solid tumor such as melanoma, head and neck, liver or kidney cancer.

The chain employs TRBV30 and TRBJ2-1; 10 bases fit TRBD1. V trimming: 5 bases; J trimming: 4 bases; junction bases outside the gene matches: 8. The germline gives CDR1 GTSNPN, CDR2 SVGIG (reference sequence). The CDR3 runs to 15 residues. The CDR3 protein is CAWGQGQGVYNEQFF. The CDR3, as DNA: TGTGCCTGGGGACAAGGACAGGGGGTTTACAATGAGCAGTTCTTC.

The CDR3 nucleotides read TGCGCCAGCAGCCACCGGGGGGGACAGGGTAGTCACAATGAGCAGTTCTTC. Protein product: CASSHRGGQGSHNEQFF. This chain links TRBV4-1 with TRBJ2-1, with D possibly being TRBD1 (9 bases). The CDR3 has 17 residues. CDR1 is MGHRA and CDR2 is YSYEKL in the germline V gene. V dropped 3 bases and J dropped 5 bases, with 20 bases sitting between them.

This chain joins TRBV10-3 and TRBJ2-7; TRBD2 is a possible D gene (7 bases). The germline CDR1 and CDR2 sequences are ENHRY and SYGVKD. V was shortened by 2 bases and J by 5 bases, with 13 bases between the two germline ends. The CDR3 is made up of 14 amino acids. DNA of the CDR3: TGTGCCATCAGTGAGCCTGGGGGGGGCAACGAGCAGTACTTC. It codes for CAISEPGGGNEQYF.

The chain recombines TRBV6-6 with TRBJ2-3; D not certain. CDR1 is MNHNY and CDR2 is SVGAGI in the germline V gene (reference sequence). The CDR3 length is 13 residues. Trimming removed 5 bases at V and 2 bases at J, with 8 bases between. DNA for the CDR3: TGTGCCAGCAGTCAATATTACACAGATACGCAGTATTTT. Translation: CASSQYYTDTQYF.

A word on this clone: This specimen includes other DNA sequences encoding the same CDR3. The chain combines TRBV9 with TRBJ1-1, with 8 bases fitting TRBD1. With 2 bases clipped from V and 1 base from J, the junction kept 1 base outside the gene matches. Germline-derived CDR1 and CDR2 are SGDLS and YYNGEE. The CDR3 contains 14 residues. The CDR3 is CASSVGTGNTEAFF. For the CDR3, the DNA is TGTGCCAGCAGCGTTGGGACAGGGAACACTGAAGCTTTCTTT.

This clone occurred once. This chain connects TRBV5-6 to TRBJ2-1; 9 bases are shared with TRBD2. V gave up 4 bases and J gave up 4 bases; unmatched junction bases: 6. The CDR3 is 15 residues long. CDR1 and CDR2 from the germline V gene are SGHDT and YYEEEE. The CDR3 is CASSMTSGAYNEQFF. CDR3 DNA: TGTGCCAGCAGCATGACTAGCGGCGCTTACAATGAGCAGTTCTTC.

The chain is built from TRBV27 and TRBJ1-4; 11 nucleotides align to TRBD1. This CDR3 is built from 18 residues. V shed 6 bases, J shed 3 bases, and the junction held 12 bases outside the gene matches. The germline V gene encodes CDR1 MNHEY and CDR2 SMNVEV (reference sequence). The CDR3 loop is CASSTVSDRGLSNEKLFF. For the CDR3, the DNA is TGTGCCAGCAGCACTGTCTCGGACAGGGGGCTCTCTAATGAAAAACTGTTTTTT.

The V and J genes are TRBV28 and TRBJ1-5, with D unresolved. The V end was cut by 4 bases, the J end by 4 bases, with 11 bases between. This CDR3 has 14 amino acids. Germline values: CDR1 MDHEN, CDR2 SYDVKM. CDR3 amino acids: CASSSAKGNQPQHF. CDR3 sequence (DNA): TGTGCCAGCAGTTCGGCTAAAGGGAATCAGCCCCAGCATTTT.

This clone was found once. The chain combines TRBV6-1 with TRBJ2-7; 9 bases fit TRBD1. The CDR3 runs 15 residues. Germline V gene lookup returns CDR1 MNHNS and CDR2 SASEGT. V was clipped by 5 bases and J by 6 bases; unmatched bases: 11. DNA of the CDR3: TGTGCCAGCAGTTCCCTCCGGACAGGGGCGGGCGAGCAGTACGTC. The encoded protein is CASSSLRTGAGEQYV.